Described below is a single TCR beta chain sequence and its context. This record belongs to a study of OX40 agonist ivuxolimab in advanced cancers. The CDR3 spans 15 residues. Germline V gene data show CDR1 as MNHEY and CDR2 as SVGAGI. V shed 4 bases and J shed 4 bases, with 14 bases lying between them. Sequenced by immunoSEQ multiplex PCR; TCRdb stores in-frame clones only, minus some. The profile covers tens of thousands of clones, with about 90% appearing a single time and 0.4% to 0.55% taken by the ten largest. The chain is built from TRBV6-5 and TRBJ1-3; TRBD1 might be the D (5 bases). The TCR comes from an adult with an advanced solid tumor such as melanoma, head and neck, liver or kidney cancer. Sequenced material: CD4+ or CD8+ T cells sorted from blood, taken in a trial of the OX40 agonist ivuxolimab. CDR3 nucleotides: TGTGCCAGCAGTTCCCAGGGTGAGGGGGGAAACACCATATATTTT. This translates into CASSSQGEGGNTIYF.